The clone carrying this T cell receptor (beta chain) has at least ten counts. The data originate from a study of T cells after yellow fever vaccination. The CDR3 runs 17 residues. Trimming left V 4 bases short and J 1 base short, with 20 bases between. CDR1 is SGHKS and CDR2 is YYEKEE in the germline V gene (reference sequence). TCRdb reprocessed the 5' RACE reads via MiXCR and lists one record per CDR3 protein. The repertoire holds just over 250,000 distinct CDR3 sequences, with roughly 5% as singletons. The rearrangement uses TRBV5-5 and TRBJ2-5, with D possibly TRBD2 on 6 matching bases. This TCR was sampled from a man aged 18 to 30 who received the YFV17D yellow fever vaccine. The sample consisted of CD4+ T cells sorted from PBMCs, taken on the day of the yellow fever booster vaccination. The CDR3 DNA sequence: TGTGCCAGCAGCCCGATAGGGGAATTGACTAGCCAAGAGACCCAGTACTTC. Its translation: CASSPIGELTSQETQYF.